This TCR beta chain was recorded in a study of T cells after yellow fever vaccination. General study points: Researchers noted that a small share of clonotypes showed up in both CD4 and CD8 compartments. Detected again after the booster were most primary-vaccination clones, at nearly 97% CD4 and nearly 90% CD8.

In germline, CDR1 is LGHNA, CDR2 YSLEER. With 4 bases removed from V and 2 bases from J, the gap between germline ends came to 17 bases. The CDR3 sequence is 16 residues long. UMIs were added to TCR cDNA along with a universal primer site when it was made by 5'RACE template switching. TCRdb independently ran MiXCR on the 5' RACE reads; one entry per CDR3 protein. The sample lists around 120,000 distinct CDR3 sequences; around 6.7% were seen once. There are many counts of this clonotype. Its specificity is not known. Sequencing used CD4+ T cells sorted from PBMCs, obtained roughly seven weeks after the first yellow fever vaccination. The chain has TRBV4-3 and TRBJ1-2; D gene ambiguous. The clonotype comes from a man aged 18 to 29 who received the YFV17D yellow fever vaccine. CDR3 nucleotides: TGCGCCAGCAGCCGAAAGATTGGAACGGAGAACTATGGCTACACCTTC. Its translation is CASSRKIGTENYGYTF.